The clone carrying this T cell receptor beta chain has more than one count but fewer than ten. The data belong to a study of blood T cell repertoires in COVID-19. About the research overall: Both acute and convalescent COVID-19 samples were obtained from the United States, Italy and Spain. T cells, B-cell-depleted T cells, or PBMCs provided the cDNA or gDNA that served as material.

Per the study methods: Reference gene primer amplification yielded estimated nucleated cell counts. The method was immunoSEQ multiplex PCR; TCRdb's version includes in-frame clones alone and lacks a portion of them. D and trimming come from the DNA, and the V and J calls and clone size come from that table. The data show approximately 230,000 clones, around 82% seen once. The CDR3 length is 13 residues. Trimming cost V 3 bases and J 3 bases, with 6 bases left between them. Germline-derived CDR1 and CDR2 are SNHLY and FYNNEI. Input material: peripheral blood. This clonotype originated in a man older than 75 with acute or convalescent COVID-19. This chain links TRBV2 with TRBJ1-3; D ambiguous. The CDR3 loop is CASSDTRGNTIYF. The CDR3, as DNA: TGTGCCAGCAGTGACACACGTGGAAACACCATATATTTT.